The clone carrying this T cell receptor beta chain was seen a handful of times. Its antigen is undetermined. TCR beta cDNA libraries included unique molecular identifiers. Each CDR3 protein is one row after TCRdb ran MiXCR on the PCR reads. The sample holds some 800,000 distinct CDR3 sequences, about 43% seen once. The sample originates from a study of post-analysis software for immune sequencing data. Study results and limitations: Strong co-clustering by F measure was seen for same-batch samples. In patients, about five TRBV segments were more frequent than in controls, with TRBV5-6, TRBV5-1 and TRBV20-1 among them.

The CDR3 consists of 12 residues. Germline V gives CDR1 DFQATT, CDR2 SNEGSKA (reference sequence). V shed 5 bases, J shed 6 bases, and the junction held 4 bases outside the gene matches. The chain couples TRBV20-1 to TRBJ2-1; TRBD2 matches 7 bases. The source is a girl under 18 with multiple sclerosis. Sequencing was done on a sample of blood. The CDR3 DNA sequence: TGCAGTGCTGAGGGGAGGGCCAATGAGCAGTTCTTC. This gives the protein CSAEGRANEQFF.